These 27 T cell receptor beta chains were sequenced from one sample in a study of shared clonotypes between healthy human individuals. Profiled with immunoSEQ multiplex PCR; TCRdb holds only in-frame clones, not every one. The sample has hundreds of thousands of clones, less than 80% seen once. The material sequenced was memory CD4+ T cells sorted from blood. The subset denotes: CD45RA-negative fraction. The receptors come from a young woman in good health.

The chain has TRBV6-1 and TRBJ2-1; D is possibly TRBD1 or TRBD2 (5 bases each). The V gene's germline CDR1 is MNHNS and CDR2 SASEGT. V lost 10 bases to trimming and J lost 0 bases, with 13 bases between them. This CDR3 is 14 amino acids long. CDR3 DNA: TGTGCCATTGGGACCCAGAGCTCCTACAATGAGCAGTTCTTC. Protein sequence: CAIGTQSSYNEQFF.

The chain couples TRBV20-1 to TRBJ2-1; no reliable D call. V lost 5 bases and J 4 bases, leaving 6 bases between the germline ends. In germline, CDR1 is DFQATT, CDR2 SNEGSKA (reference sequence). The CDR3 covers 11 residues. In DNA form, the CDR3 reads TGCAGTGCTCCGCTATACAATGAGCAGTTCTTC. It codes for CSAPLYNEQFF.

This rearrangement joins TRBV7-9 to TRBJ1-2; tentatively, D is TRBD1 (5 bases). CDR1 is SEHNR, CDR2 FQNEAQ, per germline (reference sequence). The CDR3 has 14 amino acids. V lost 5 bases and J lost 6, with 16 bases in between. The CDR3 region is CASSPDYRTDGYTF. CDR3 coding DNA: TGTGCCAGCAGCCCGGATTACAGGACGGATGGCTACACCTTC.

The chain recombines TRBV6-1 with TRBJ2-2; 13 bases agree with TRBD2. The germline gives CDR1 MNHNS, CDR2 SASEGT. The CDR3 is made up of 15 amino acids. Unmatched junction bases numbered 3, after V lost 6 bases and J lost 5 bases. CDR3 protein: CASRGLAGLTGELFF. The CDR3, as DNA: TGTGCCAGCAGGGGACTAGCGGGACTAACCGGGGAGCTGTTTTTT.

V is TRBV7-6 and J is TRBJ2-1; 7 nucleotides agree with TRBD2. V trimming: 5 bases; J trimming: 13 bases; junction bases outside the gene matches: 20. This CDR3 comprises 16 residues. Germline V gives CDR1 SGHVS, CDR2 FNYEAQ. The CDR3 loop reads CASSQTGTTQSATQFF. The CDR3 coding sequence is TGTGCCAGCAGCCAAACCGGGACTACGCAGTCAGCAACACAGTTCTTC.

The chain joins TRBV28 to TRBJ1-4; D possibly corresponds to TRBD1 (5 bases). CDR3 length: 13 amino acids. V dropped 9 bases and J dropped 8 bases, with 16 bases sitting between them. CDR1 MDHEN and CDR2 SYDVKM come from the germline V gene. CDR3 region: CASRTLGVEKLFF. The CDR3 nucleotides are TGTGCCAGTCGGACACTGGGGGTCGAAAAACTGTTTTTT.

The table lists this clone with many counts. This sequence joins TRBV5-1 and TRBJ2-6; D not resolved. CDR1 and CDR2 from the germline V gene are SGHRS and YFSETQ. The CDR3 consists of 15 residues. V was trimmed by 0 bases and J by 0 bases, leaving 4 bases between them. The CDR3 protein is CASSLDLSGANVLTF. CDR3 DNA sequence: TGCGCCAGCAGCTTGGATCTCTCTGGGGCCAACGTCCTGACTTTC.

The chain combines TRBV7-9 with TRBJ2-1; TRBD2 matches at 10 bases. The ends lost 4 bases at V and 7 bases at J; junction bases unmatched: 13. Germline CDR1 reads SEHNR; CDR2 reads FQNEAQ (reference sequence). The CDR3 covers 17 residues. This CDR3 reads CASSSITLAGVKNEQFF. CDR3 nucleotide sequence: TGTGCCAGCAGCTCGATAACCCTAGCGGGAGTGAAGAATGAGCAGTTCTTC.

CDR3 sequence reads: CASSRWTGGRYEQYF. CDR3 DNA: TGTGCCAGCAGCCGCTGGACAGGGGGCCGTTACGAGCAGTACTTC. V and J are TRBV14 and TRBJ2-7, with 11 positions matching TRBD1. The V segment lost 4 bases and the J segment 4 bases; nucleotides outside the gene matches: 6. The CDR3 extends over 15 amino acids. Germline loops: CDR1 SGHDN, CDR2 FVKESK.

This chain links TRBV11-2 with TRBJ2-7, with 8 bases lining up with TRBD2. Germline trimming cut 1 base from V and 1 base from J; bases unmatched to any gene: 3. This CDR3 region has 15 residues. From germline, CDR1 is SGHAT and CDR2 FQNNGV. CDR3 DNA sequence: TGTGCCAGCAGCTTAGTTCCGGGAGGGTCCTACGAGCAGTACTTC. Its translation is CASSLVPGGSYEQYF.

This clone was recorded a few times. This chain uses TRBV5-1 with TRBJ1-2, with D tentatively TRBD1 (6 bases). The germline V gene encodes CDR1 SGHRS and CDR2 YFSETQ. The V end lost 0 bases, the J end lost 7 bases, and 16 bases lay between the germline ends. This CDR3 region has 15 residues. CDR3 coding DNA: TGCGCCAGCAGCTTGGGACAGGCCGGCCCGGGTGGCTACACCTTC. It yields the protein CASSLGQAGPGGYTF.

This clone has a handful of counts. Distinct nucleotide sequences in the sample also encode this CDR3. The chain couples TRBV7-9 to TRBJ1-4; no firm D call. CDR3 length: 14 amino acids. The V end lost 1 base, the J end lost 5 bases, and 8 bases lay between the germline ends. Germline V gene sequence: CDR1 SEHNR, CDR2 FQNEAQ (reference sequence). The CDR3 region is CASSLGTGNEKLFF. The DNA of the CDR3 is TGTGCCAGCAGCTTAGGGACGGGGAATGAAAAACTGTTTTTT.

This clone was detected once. Sequence at one end of the junction differs from germline and may be a read error. The J gene is TRBJ1-1, the V gene TRBV11-2, with 10 bases lining up with TRBD1. The germline CDR1 and CDR2 sequences are SGHAT and FQNNGV. The length of the CDR3 is 13 residues. The CDR3 DNA is TGTGCCAGCAGCCTAGACAGGGGGCAGGTGGCTTTCTTT. Its translation: CASSLDRGQVAFF.

The rearrangement uses TRBV7-8 and TRBJ1-6; D ambiguous. This CDR3 is 13 amino acids long. V lost 4 bases and J 6 bases, leaving 7 bases between the germline ends. The germline V gene encodes CDR1 SGHVS and CDR2 FQNEAQ. The CDR3 sequence is CASSSDRNSPLHF. The CDR3 DNA is TGTGCCAGCAGCTCGGACCGTAATTCACCCCTCCACTTT. Variable domain in full (rest from reference TRBV7-8 and TRBJ1-6): GAGVSQSPRYKVAKRGQDVALRCDPISGHVSLFWYQQALGQGPEFLTYFQNEAQLDKSGLPSDRFFAERPEGSVSTLKIQRTQQEDSAVYLCASSSDRNSPLHFGNGTRLTVT.

The V gene is TRBV28, the J gene TRBJ2-7, with D perhaps TRBD2 (6 bases). CDR1 is MDHEN, CDR2 SYDVKM, per germline. The V end lost 5 bases, the J end lost 2 bases, and 7 bases lay between the germline ends. The CDR3 length is 12 residues. The CDR3 nucleotides read TGTGCCAGCAGTACTAGCACCTACGAGCAGTACTTC. Translation: CASSTSTYEQYF. The entire variable domain, with the rest obtained from reference TRBV28 and TRBJ2-7, is as follows: DVKVTQSSRYLVKRTGEKVFLECVQDMDHENMFWYRQDPGLGLRLIYFSYDVKMKEKGDIPEGYSVSREKKERFSLILESASTNQTSMYLCASSTSTYEQYFGPGTRLTVT.

The J gene is TRBJ2-1, the V gene TRBV4-2; D gene unclear. Trimming took off 5 bases at V and 9 bases at J, with 20 bases between the two ends. This CDR3 spans 15 amino acids. Germline V lookup: CDR1 LGHNA, CDR2 YNFKEQ. The DNA for the CDR3 is TGTGCCAGCAGCATTGGAAGGAATAGTCAGGCTGAGCAGTTCTTC. Translated: CASSIGRNSQAEQFF.

The CDR3 sequence is CATSRGSGRSYGYTF. The CDR3 coding sequence is TGTGCCACCAGCAGAGGGTCGGGCAGGAGCTATGGCTACACCTTC. This chain links TRBV15 with TRBJ1-2; D not certain. Per the germline V gene, CDR1 is LNHNV and CDR2 is YYDKDF (reference sequence). Trimming pared 1 base from V and 4 bases from J, leaving 13 bases between. The CDR3 sequence is 15 residues long. Full variable domain (remainder filled in from reference TRBV15 and TRBJ1-2): DAMVIQNPRYQVTQFGKPVTLSCSQTLNHNVMYWYQQKSSQAPKLLFHYYDKDFNNEADTPDNFQSRRPNTSFCFLDIRSPGLGDTAMYLCATSRGSGRSYGYTFGSGTRLTVV.

The V gene is TRBV7-9, the J gene TRBJ2-5; D gene uncertain. CDR3 length: 14 amino acids. V was trimmed by 5 bases and J by 2 bases, leaving 12 bases between them. Germline V gene data show CDR1 as SEHNR and CDR2 as FQNEAQ (reference sequence). The chain's CDR3 is CASSATNRQETQYF. CDR3 nucleotide sequence: TGTGCCAGCAGCGCGACCAACAGACAAGAGACCCAGTACTTC.

In its sample, this clone was seen many times. The J gene is TRBJ1-2, the V gene TRBV5-1; TRBD1 might be the D (5 bases). Germline assignment: CDR1 SGHRS and CDR2 YFSETQ. The CDR3 extends over 14 amino acids. V dropped 4 bases and J dropped 6 bases, with 16 bases sitting between them. In nucleotides, the CDR3 is TGCGCCAGCAGCACTAAGGTCCCGGGGGATGGCTACACCTTC. It is translated as CASSTKVPGDGYTF.

The chain carries TRBV29-1 and TRBJ1-5; 7 bases are shared with TRBD1. Germline assignment: CDR1 SQVTM and CDR2 ANQGSEA. J lost 5 bases, V lost 7 bases, and 17 bases had no gene match. This CDR3 is built from 16 residues. This chain's CDR3 is CSALTGPSISDQPQHF. The CDR3 DNA sequence: TGCAGCGCCCTGACAGGGCCAAGTATATCGGATCAGCCCCAGCATTTT. The full variable domain, completed using reference TRBV29-1 and TRBJ1-5, is SAVISQKPSRDICQRGTSLTIQCQVDSQVTMMFWYRQQPGQSLTLIATANQGSEATYESGFVIDKFPISRPNLTFSTLTVSNMSPEDSSIYLCSALTGPSISDQPQHFGDGTRLSIL.

This clone was observed a handful of times. V usage is TRBV11-1 and J usage is TRBJ2-1, with D tentatively TRBD1 (6 bases). V lost 5 bases to trimming and J lost 0 bases, with 14 bases between them. Per the germline V gene, CDR1 is SGHAT and CDR2 is FQDESV (reference sequence). The CDR3 contains 16 residues. CDR3 sequence reads: CASSPDRRGSYNEQFF. CDR3 in DNA: TGTGCCAGCAGCCCCGACCGCAGGGGCTCCTACAATGAGCAGTTCTTC.

The chain carries TRBV5-1 and TRBJ2-1, with TRBD2 matching 9 bases. The trim removed 4 bases at V and 1 base at J, leaving 6 bases unmatched. Germline lookup yields CDR1 SGHRS and CDR2 YFSETQ. This CDR3 comprises 16 residues. The CDR3 reads CASSGSGRGSYNEQFF. The DNA for the CDR3 is TGCGCCAGCAGCGGTAGCGGGAGAGGGTCCTACAATGAGCAGTTCTTC.

The rearrangement links TRBV7-2 to TRBJ1-1; D might be TRBD1 (5 bases). Deletions cut 2 bases from V and 1 base from J, with 11 bases between. Germline CDR1 and CDR2: SGHTA and FQGNSA. The CDR3 has 15 amino acids. CDR3 nucleotides: TGTGCCAGCAGCTTATTCCAGGGCGGGAACACTGAAGCTTTCTTT. The encoded protein is CASSLFQGGNTEAFF.

The chain links TRBV28 to TRBJ2-7; the D gene is possibly TRBD1 (6 bases). Germline CDR1 reads MDHEN; CDR2 reads SYDVKM. Trimming removed 1 base from V and 1 base from J, with 17 bases in between. The CDR3 is 17 residues long. CDR3: CASSLSPDSTPSYEQYF. DNA of the CDR3: TGTGCCAGCAGTTTATCCCCGGACAGCACCCCGTCCTACGAGCAGTACTTC.

This clone was observed a handful of times. The chain is built from TRBV4-1 and TRBJ1-3, with 7 bases lining up with TRBD1. The CDR3 loop spans 16 amino acids. The V segment lost 4 bases and the J segment 3 bases; nucleotides outside the gene matches: 9. The germline V gene encodes CDR1 MGHRA and CDR2 YSYEKL. The CDR3 loop reads CASSLRLGQVGNTIYF. The CDR3 nucleotides read TGCGCCAGCAGCCTTCGTCTAGGACAGGTTGGAAACACCATATATTTT.

The V and J genes are TRBV4-1 and TRBJ2-6; 7 nucleotides agree with TRBD2. V lost 0 bases, J lost 0 bases, and 5 bases stayed unmatched. The CDR3 spans 18 residues. CDR1 and CDR2 from the germline V gene are MGHRA and YSYEKL. This chain's CDR3 is CASSQERGGGSGANVLTF. The DNA of the CDR3 is TGCGCCAGCAGCCAAGAGCGGGGCGGGGGCTCTGGGGCCAACGTCCTGACTTTC.

This chain uses TRBV5-4 with TRBJ1-1; no clear D. Trimming stripped 0 bases from V and 5 bases from J, with 14 bases between. The CDR3 contains 15 residues. Germline loops: CDR1 SGHNT, CDR2 YYREEE (reference sequence). In nucleotides, the CDR3 is TGTGCCAGCAGCTTGGGGTCGCGGATGACAACTGAAGCTTTCTTT. It yields the protein CASSLGSRMTTEAFF.